Sequencing of this T cell receptor (beta chain) was carried out in a study of cytomegalovirus exposure and HLA in healthy donors. Background on the study: Ancestry clustering placed 81% of approximately 370 genotyped donors in the Caucasian-associated cluster. Overall study results and limits: CMV serostatus stood as the only immune exposure information on hand.

For this clone: Its matching antigen is unknown.

With 60 Vbeta and 13 Jbeta primers, the PCR was carried out. Using immunoSEQ multiplex PCR, the repertoire was profiled, and TCRdb retains in-frame clones only, with some absent. This table has about 110,000 clones, approximately 80% appearing once. Germline V gene sequence: CDR1 SNHLY, CDR2 FYNNEI. The V end lost 5 bases, the J end lost 8 bases, and 15 bases lay between the germline ends. This CDR3 spans 14 amino acids. This sequence was found in a man aged 50 or older in good health and CMV-seronegative. This chain joins TRBV2 and TRBJ2-2; D might be TRBD1 (5 bases). The specimen sequenced was PBMCs. The CDR3 sequence is CASSYDRFTGELFF. In DNA form, the CDR3 reads TGTGCCAGCAGTTACGACAGATTCACGGGGGAGCTGTTTTTT.